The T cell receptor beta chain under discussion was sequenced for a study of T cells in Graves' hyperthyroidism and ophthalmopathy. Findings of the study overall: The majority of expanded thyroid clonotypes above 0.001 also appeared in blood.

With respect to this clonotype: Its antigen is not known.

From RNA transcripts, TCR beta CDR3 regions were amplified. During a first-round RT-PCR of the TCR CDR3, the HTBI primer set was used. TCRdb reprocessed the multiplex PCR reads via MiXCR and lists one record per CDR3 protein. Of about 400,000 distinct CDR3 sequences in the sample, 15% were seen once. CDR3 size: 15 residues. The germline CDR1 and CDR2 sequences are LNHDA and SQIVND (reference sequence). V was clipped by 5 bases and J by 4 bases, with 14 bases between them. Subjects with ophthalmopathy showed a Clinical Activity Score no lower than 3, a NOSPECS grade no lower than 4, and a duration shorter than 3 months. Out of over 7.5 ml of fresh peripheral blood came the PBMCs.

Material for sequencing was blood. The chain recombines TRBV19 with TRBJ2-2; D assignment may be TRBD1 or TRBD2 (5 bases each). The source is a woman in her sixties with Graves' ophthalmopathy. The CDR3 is CASSLSGTVTGELFF. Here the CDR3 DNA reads TGTGCCAGTAGTTTGTCAGGGACGGTCACCGGGGAGCTGTTTTTT. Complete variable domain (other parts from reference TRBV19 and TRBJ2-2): DGGITQSPKYLFRKEGQNVTLSCEQNLNHDAMYWYRQDPGQGLRLIYYSQIVNDFQKGDIAEGYSVSREKKESFPLTVTSAQKNPTAFYLCASSLSGTVTGELFFGEGSRLTVL.